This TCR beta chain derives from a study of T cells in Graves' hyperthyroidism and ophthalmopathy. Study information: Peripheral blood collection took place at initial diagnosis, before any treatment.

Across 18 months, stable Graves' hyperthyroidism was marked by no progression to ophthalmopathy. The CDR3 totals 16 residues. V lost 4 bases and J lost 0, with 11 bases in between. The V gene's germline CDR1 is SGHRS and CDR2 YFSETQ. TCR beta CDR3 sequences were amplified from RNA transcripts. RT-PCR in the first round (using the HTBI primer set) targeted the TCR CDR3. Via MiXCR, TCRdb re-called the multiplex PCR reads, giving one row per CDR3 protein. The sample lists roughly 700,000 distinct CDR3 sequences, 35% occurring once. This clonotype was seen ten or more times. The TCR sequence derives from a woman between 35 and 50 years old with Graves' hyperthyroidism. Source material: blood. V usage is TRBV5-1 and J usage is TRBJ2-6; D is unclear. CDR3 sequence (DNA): TGCGCCAGCAGCGAAATGGTCGGCTCTGGGGCCAACGTCCTGACTTTC. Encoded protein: CASSEMVGSGANVLTF.